This TCR beta chain is drawn from a study of shared clonotypes between healthy human individuals. Study results and limitations: In contrast to clonotypes shared by all four donors, non-shared clonotypes had lower generation probabilities. Sampling included only blood; tissue repertoires likely differ.

The CDR3 has 16 residues. Looked up from germline, CDR1 is WNHNN and CDR2 is SYGVQD (reference sequence). V was trimmed by 8 bases and J by 0 bases, leaving 17 bases between them. Concerning this clone: Its antigen is still unknown.

Repertoires were generated with immunoSEQ multiplex PCR, while TCRdb's copy carries only in-frame clones and drops some. The sample carries some 1,400,000 clones, 95% to 97% recorded once. The V call is TRBV10-1, the J call TRBJ2-1, with D possibly being TRBD1 (6 bases). The material sequenced was naive CD4+ T cells sorted from blood. Documented subset: CD45RA+ positively selected. The clonotype was recovered from a man aged 25 to 40 in good health. This chain's CDR3 is CASVWGPDSSYNEQFF. The CDR3 nucleotides are TGCGCCAGCGTTTGGGGGCCGGACAGCTCCTACAATGAGCAGTTCTTC.